One T cell receptor beta chain is described in this entry. Its target is unknown. The CDR3 runs to 12 residues. V shed 2 bases and J shed 9 bases, with 11 bases lying between them. Germline CDR1 reads GTSNPN; CDR2 reads SVGIG (reference sequence). The isolated RNA, all of it, was reverse transcribed, so expressed TCRB transcripts were what got sequenced. The read count averaged about 3.3 million across naive, central memory and regulatory T cell samples. TCRdb keeps only in-frame clones here, not all; method: immunoSEQ multiplex PCR. The data contain 550,000 to 850,000 clones, around an eighth of them singletons. A CD45RO/CCR7/CD25/CD127/CD95/CD27 panel sorted naive, central memory, regulatory and stem cell-like memory CD4+ cells. The entry originates in a study of beta chain features in type 1 diabetes. Study-wide points: There were fewer insertions and more deletions at the VDJ junctions of type 1 diabetes patients. For Type 1 diabetes patients, all four CD4+ subsets carried TCRB CDR3s that were moderately but significantly shorter.

Sequenced sample: naive CD4+ T cells from blood. The receptor comes from a man aged 18 to 30 with type 1 diabetes. The rearrangement joins TRBV30 to TRBJ1-5; D not certain. CDR3: CAWSPRTGPQHF. CDR3 bases: TGTGCCTGGAGTCCCAGGACCGGGCCCCAGCATTTT.